The rows below give T cell receptor beta chains drawn from one sample of a study of a mutant IDH1 vaccine in newly diagnosed glioma. These receptors have no known antigen. Measured with immunoSEQ multiplex PCR; TCRdb has only the in-frame clones, and not every one. Found here are around 57,000 clones, under 90% of them singletons; the top ten hold over 3.5%. This specimen was PBMCs, taken from a glioma patient whose treatment included an IDH1 peptide vaccine. The receptors stem from a man aged 25-40 years with glioma. Both conserved end residues are part of each CDR3. A D gene is named only where the DNA matches it firmly. Some rows mark clone size as missing; the rest say once, few, many or name a class of expanded clone.

J gene,D gene,V gene,clone size,CDR3 protein,CDR3 DNA
TRBJ1-2,-,TRBV6-5,once,CASREQAGFNYGYTF,TGTGCCAGCCGGGAGCAGGCCGGATTTAACTATGGCTACACCTTC
TRBJ2-2,TRBD2,TRBV13,few,CATERGSTGELFF,TGTGCCACAGAGCGGGGGAGCACCGGGGAGCTGTTTTTT
TRBJ1-1,-,TRBV15,-,CATSRGIGQNTEAFF,TGTGCCACCAGCAGAGGGATAGGACAGAACACTGAAGCTTTCTTT
TRBJ2-2,TRBD2,TRBV15,-,CATSRTSTGELFF,TGTGCCACCAGTAGGACTAGCACCGGGGAGCTGTTTTTT
TRBJ1-1,-,TRBV5-1,-,CASSLSGVGTEAFF,TGCGCCAGCAGCTTGTCAGGGGTGGGCACTGAAGCTTTCTTT
TRBJ2-1,-,TRBV7-2,once,CASSFYNEQFF,TGTGCCAGCAGCTTCTACAATGAGCAGTTCTTC
TRBJ1-5,-,TRBV19,-,CASSSIFRERNQPQHF,TGTGCCAGTAGCTCAATATTCCGGGAGCGCAATCAGCCCCAGCATTTT
TRBJ2-1,-,TRBV6-4,-,CASSDSEVHEQFF,TGTGCCAGCAGTGACTCCGAGGTCCATGAGCAGTTCTTC
TRBJ1-1,-,TRBV18,-,CASTPFGVRENTEAFF,TGTGCCAGCACGCCTTTCGGGGTCCGGGAGAACACTGAAGCTTTCTTT
TRBJ2-7,TRBD2,TRBV6-1,-,CASSRELAVYEQYF,TGTGCCAGCAGTAGGGAACTAGCGGTTTACGAGCAGTACTTC
TRBJ2-1,-,TRBV4-2,-,CASSPVTRYNEQFF,TGTGCCAGCAGCCCCGTGACTAGGTACAATGAGCAGTTCTTC
TRBJ1-1,-,TRBV6-5,few,CASSYSPSGDTEAFF,TGTGCCAGCAGTTACTCCCCCTCTGGGGACACTGAAGCTTTCTTT
TRBJ1-3,-,TRBV28,-,CASSFQARYGNTIYF,TGTGCCAGCAGTTTTCAGGCGCGTTATGGAAACACCATATATTTT
TRBJ2-1,-,TRBV14,-,CASSQEGNEQFF,TGTGCCAGCAGCCAAGAAGGGAATGAGCAGTTCTTC
TRBJ2-1,-,TRBV6-6,-,CASRKGQGSNEQFF,TGTGCCAGCAGAAAGGGGCAGGGAAGCAATGAGCAGTTCTTC
TRBJ1-2,-,TRBV5-1,-,CASSKIDRVGTNYGYTF,TGCGCCAGCAGCAAAATCGATAGGGTGGGAACTAACTATGGCTACACCTTC
TRBJ1-2,-,TRBV5-6,once,CASSPLTVNYGYTF,TGTGCCAGCAGCCCCCTGACAGTAAACTATGGCTACACCTTC
TRBJ2-1,TRBD2,TRBV10-3,-,CAISEKRGEYNEQFF,TGTGCCATCAGTGAAAAGCGGGGGGAATACAATGAGCAGTTCTTC
TRBJ2-1,-,TRBV12-5,-,CASGLEEQFF,TGTGCTAGTGGTTTGGAGGAGCAGTTCTTC
TRBJ1-6,-,TRBV19,-,CASSTGSRHNSPLHF,TGTGCCAGTAGTACTGGCAGTAGACACAATTCACCCCTCCACTTT
TRBJ2-1,TRBD2,TRBV13,-,CASSSTGTSDNEQFF,TGTGCCAGCAGCTCCACCGGGACTAGCGATAATGAGCAGTTCTTC
TRBJ1-1,TRBD1,TRBV5-1,-,CASSLTGGRGTEAFF,TGCGCCAGCAGCTTGACAGGGGGGCGTGGGACTGAAGCTTTCTTT
TRBJ1-4,TRBD1,TRBV4-2,once,CASSQESGTGAEKLFF,TGTGCCAGCAGCCAGGAGTCCGGGACAGGGGCCGAAAAACTGTTTTTT
TRBJ2-1,-,TRBV7-6,-,CASSRQIWGSREVVRYNEQFF,TGTGCCAGCAGCCGCCAAATCTGGGGATCGAGGGAGGTCGTCAGATACAATGAGCAGTTCTTC
TRBJ2-2,-,TRBV28,few,CASSLGPNTGELFF,TGTGCCAGCAGCTTGGGGCCGAACACCGGGGAGCTGTTTTTT
TRBJ1-2,-,TRBV7-9,-,CASSPNPNYGYTF,TGTGCCAGCAGCCCTAATCCTAACTATGGCTACACCTTC
TRBJ2-1,-,TRBV10-2,once,CASLYGVNEQFF,TGCGCCAGCCTCTATGGGGTAAATGAGCAGTTCTTC
TRBJ2-1,-,TRBV7-9,few,CASSPASVYNEQFF,TGTGCCAGCAGCCCCGCGAGCGTATACAATGAGCAGTTCTTC
TRBJ2-1,-,TRBV20-1,-,CSGYRDNEQFF,TGCAGTGGTTACAGGGACAATGAGCAGTTCTTC
TRBJ2-1,-,TRBV10-2,-,CASRVGGQDEQFF,TGCGCCAGCCGAGTGGGGGGCCAGGATGAGCAGTTCTTC
TRBJ2-1,TRBD2,TRBV29-1,-,CSVGEVAGARYNEQFF,TGCAGCGTTGGGGAGGTAGCGGGGGCCAGATACAATGAGCAGTTCTTC
TRBJ2-7,TRBD2,TRBV5-6,-,CASRGGSYEQYF,TGTGCCAGCCGGGGGGGCTCCTACGAGCAGTACTTC
TRBJ2-3,TRBD2,TRBV19,-,CASMAGTSSSDTQYF,TGTGCCTCGATGGCTGGGACTAGCTCCTCGGATACGCAGTATTTT
TRBJ1-2,-,TRBV28,few,CASTETGNLYGYTF,TGTGCCAGCACCGAGACAGGAAACCTCTATGGCTACACCTTC
TRBJ2-3,-,TRBV7-2,-,CASSLVPLGIYTDTQYF,TGTGCCAGCAGCTTAGTCCCCCTCGGGATATACACAGATACGCAGTATTTT
TRBJ1-4,-,TRBV27,-,CASSLRGVNEKLFF,TGTGCCAGCAGTTTACGGGGTGTGAATGAAAAACTGTTTTTT
TRBJ1-1,-,TRBV27,-,CASTPPHSQLADEAFF,TGTGCCAGCACCCCCCCCCACAGCCAGCTAGCGGATGAAGCTTTCTTT
TRBJ2-7,-,TRBV7-2,-,CASSLIRTGAYEQYF,TGTGCCAGCAGCTTAATCAGGACGGGAGCCTACGAGCAGTACTTC
TRBJ1-5,TRBD1,TRBV7-9,-,CASSWGTGGFQPQHF,TGTGCCAGCAGCTGGGGAACAGGGGGCTTCCAGCCCCAGCATTTT
TRBJ2-7,TRBD2,TRBV7-2,-,CASSLSGGRRFVNYEQYF,TGTGCCAGCAGCTTATCGGGAGGAAGGAGATTCGTCAACTACGAGCAGTACTTC
TRBJ1-6,-,TRBV16,-,CASSHKSGRERVYNSPLHF,TGTGCCAGCAGCCACAAATCTGGGAGGGAAAGGGTGTATAATTCACCCCTCCACTTT
TRBJ2-1,TRBD2,TRBV27,-,CASSSAGGLEDEQFF,TGTGCCAGCAGTTCTGCCGGGGGGTTGGAGGATGAGCAGTTCTTC
TRBJ1-1,-,TRBV5-6,-,CASSTDPDSFNTEAFF,TGTGCCAGCAGCACAGATCCGGACAGTTTTAACACTGAAGCTTTCTTT
TRBJ1-5,-,TRBV10-3,few,CAISDASQGGNQPQHF,TGTGCCATCAGTGATGCTAGTCAGGGAGGAAATCAGCCCCAGCATTTT
TRBJ2-3,TRBD2,TRBV9,-,CASSVAGRGGDTQYF,TGTGCCAGCAGCGTAGCAGGGCGGGGGGGAGATACGCAGTATTTT
TRBJ1-3,-,TRBV5-6,-,CASSLRRTALGNTIYF,TGTGCCAGCAGCTTACGTCGGACAGCGTTAGGAAACACCATATATTTT
TRBJ2-2,-,TRBV25-1,-,CASSELIGAKSAGELFF,TGTGCCAGCAGTGAATTAATCGGTGCCAAATCCGCCGGGGAGCTGTTTTTT
TRBJ2-6,-,TRBV9,-,CASSVNRAKVGRYGANVLTF,TGTGCCAGCAGCGTAAACAGGGCCAAGGTGGGACGTTACGGGGCCAACGTCCTGACTTTC
TRBJ1-5,-,TRBV7-8,-,CASSLARFGGRDGNQPQHF,TGTGCCAGCAGCTTAGCGCGCTTCGGGGGGCGCGATGGCAATCAGCCCCAGCATTTT
TRBJ1-2,-,TRBV4-1,-,CASSQNRVTVSFYGYTF,TGCGCCAGCAGCCAGAACAGGGTCACGGTTTCTTTCTATGGCTACACCTTC
TRBJ2-1,-,TRBV5-4,-,CASSPAPYNEQFF,TGTGCCAGCAGCCCCGCTCCTTACAATGAGCAGTTCTTC
TRBJ2-7,-,TRBV29-1,-,CSVSTRMGEQYF,TGCAGCGTCAGCACCCGGATGGGGGAGCAGTACTTC
TRBJ1-5,-,TRBV4-1,-,CASSLERTGPPQHF,TGCGCCAGCAGCCTTGAGCGAACAGGTCCCCCCCAGCATTTT
TRBJ2-3,-,TRBV19,-,CASSATDTQYF,TGTGCCAGTAGTGCCACTGATACGCAGTATTTT
TRBJ2-7,TRBD2,TRBV4-1,-,CASSREPGLASERYF,TGCGCCAGCAGCCGAGAACCGGGACTAGCCTCCGAGCGGTACTTC
TRBJ2-7,TRBD1,TRBV6-6,-,CASSYSGTGPYEQYF,TGTGCCAGCAGTTACTCCGGGACAGGGCCCTACGAGCAGTACTTC
TRBJ2-1,-,TRBV21-1,-,CASSKGVAGTEGYNEQFF,TGTGCCAGCAGCAAAGGAGTGGCCGGGACAGAGGGATACAATGAGCAGTTCTTC